One and the same sample provided the 14 T cell receptor beta chains below, sequenced in a study of blood T cell repertoires in COVID-19. The repertoire was sequenced with immunoSEQ multiplex PCR; TCRdb's copy has only in-frame clones and lacks some. The table shows a few hundred thousand clones, with over 80% occurring only once. Sequenced material: peripheral blood. The receptors shown here come from a woman aged 45-65 years with COVID-19, enrolled during active disease.

The chain combines TRBV5-1 with TRBJ2-5, with D possibly TRBD1 on 6 matching bases. This CDR3 comprises 15 residues. V was trimmed by 0 bases and J by 4 bases, leaving 13 bases between them. Germline CDR1 and CDR2: SGHRS and YFSETQ. CDR3 sequence reads: CASSLGLQGGETQYF. CDR3 coding DNA: TGCGCCAGCAGCTTGGGTCTACAGGGTGGAGAGACCCAGTACTTC. Complete variable domain (other parts from reference TRBV5-1 and TRBJ2-5): KAGVTQTPRYLIKTRGQQVTLSCSPISGHRSVSWYQQTPGQGLQFLFEYFSETQRNKGNFPGRFSGRQFSNSRSEMNVSTLELGDSALYLCASSLGLQGGETQYFGPGTRLLVL.

V usage is TRBV11-3 and J usage is TRBJ1-2; 9 bases map to TRBD1. The CDR3 is 14 residues long. Germline assignment: CDR1 SGHNT and CDR2 YENEEA. The ends lost 2 bases at V and 7 bases at J; junction bases unmatched: 5. The CDR3 DNA sequence: TGTGCCAGCAGCTTACGGGACAGGGATTCTGGCTACACCTTC. Translating gives CASSLRDRDSGYTF.

V usage is TRBV28 and J usage is TRBJ1-4, with D possibly matching TRBD1 (6 bases). The V gene lost 5 bases and the J gene lost 7 bases, with 20 bases spanning the gap. From germline, CDR1 is MDHEN and CDR2 SYDVKM. CDR3 length: 16 residues. The CDR3 is CASSQMWGRGSEKLFF. The CDR3 DNA reads TGTGCCAGCAGTCAAATGTGGGGGCGAGGCTCTGAAAAACTGTTTTTT.

This rearrangement joins TRBV7-2 to TRBJ1-2; no clear D. The CDR3 runs to 13 residues. The germline gives CDR1 SGHTA, CDR2 FQGNSA. Trimming cost V 5 bases and J 4 bases, with 11 bases left between them. CDR3 protein: CASSKSRIYGYTF. As DNA, the CDR3 is TGTGCCAGCAGCAAATCGCGGATCTATGGCTACACCTTC.

CDR3 in amino acids: CASSFSAGGNQPQHF. The DNA of the CDR3 is TGTGCCAGCAGTTTTTCTGCGGGGGGCAATCAGCCCCAGCATTTT. V is TRBV27 and J is TRBJ1-5, with D tentatively TRBD1 (5 bases). Germline assignment: CDR1 MNHEY and CDR2 SMNVEV (reference sequence). V was trimmed by 3 bases and J by 2 bases, leaving 11 bases between them. CDR3 length: 15 residues.

Comments on this clone: At one of its ends the junction is not consistent with the germline gene, which may arise from a read error. V is TRBV18 and J is TRBJ2-7; weak D call: TRBD1 (5 bases). The CDR3 length is 17 residues. Germline assignment: CDR1 KGHSH and CDR2 LQKENI. The CDR3 region is CASSPRNQGIGHYEQYF. The CDR3 nucleotides read TGTGCCAGCTCCCCACGGAATCAGGGTATAGGCCACTACGAGCAGTACTTC.

The chain joins TRBV24-1 to TRBJ2-1; TRBD2 is a possible D gene (5 bases). The CDR3 runs 13 residues. Trimming took 4 bases from V and 3 from J, leaving 6 bases between them. The germline V gene has CDR1 KGHDR and CDR2 SFDVKD. The CDR3 coding sequence is TGTGCCACCAGTGACGCGGGCTACAATGAGCAGTTCTTC. As protein: CATSDAGYNEQFF.

The J gene is TRBJ2-3, the V gene TRBV3-1 (or the pseudogene TRBV3-2); 7 bases map to TRBD2. The J segment lost 2 bases and the V segment lost 3 bases, leaving 5 bases of the junction unmatched. This CDR3 region has 15 residues. Germline values: CDR1 LGHDT, CDR2 YNNKEL (reference sequence). In DNA, the CDR3 is TGTGCCAGCAGCCAGGGAGGGAGGGACACAGATACGCAGTATTTT. Translated: CASSQGGRDTDTQYF.

V is TRBV7-3 and J is TRBJ1-2; D not certain. Germline CDR1 SGHTA, CDR2 FQGTGA. Trimming pared 6 bases from V and 0 bases from J, leaving 8 bases between. The CDR3 runs 13 residues. The CDR3 coding sequence is TGTGCCAGCAGTTTCTCTTCTAACTATGGCTACACCTTC. It translates to CASSFSSNYGYTF.

V gene TRBV2 combines with J gene TRBJ1-4; possibly TRBD1 for D (5 bases). CDR3 length equals 12 residues. In germline, CDR1 is SNHLY, CDR2 FYNNEI. Trimming took 7 bases from V and 8 from J, leaving 11 bases between them. CDR3 DNA: TGTGCCAGCATGGTCAACAGGGAAAAACTGTTTTTT. Translated: CASMVNREKLFF. Together with reference TRBV2 and TRBJ1-4, the CDR3 gives the full variable domain: EPEVTQTPSHQVTQMGQEVILRCVPISNHLYFYWYRQILGQKVEFLVSFYNNEISEKSEIFDDQFSVERPDGSNFTLKIRSTKLEDSAMYFCASMVNREKLFFGSGTQLSVL.

The count of this clone is one. The gene calls are TRBV27 and TRBJ2-7; D is uncertain. This CDR3 is 13 amino acids long. Trimming removed 2 bases at V and 0 bases at J, with 5 bases between. Germline V gives CDR1 MNHEY, CDR2 SMNVEV (reference sequence). The CDR3 region is CASSLGNSYEQYF. CDR3 nucleotides: TGTGCCAGCAGTTTAGGCAACTCCTACGAGCAGTACTTC.

The chain employs TRBV10-3 and TRBJ1-1; D call uncertain. The CDR3 covers 14 residues. With 6 bases removed from V and 1 base from J, the gap between germline ends came to 12 bases. Germline V gives CDR1 ENHRY, CDR2 SYGVKD. CDR3 sequence reads: CAISQGRENTEAFF. The CDR3 DNA follows: TGTGCCATCAGCCAAGGACGGGAGAACACTGAAGCTTTCTTT.

The chain carries TRBV6-5 and TRBJ1-2; possible D gene TRBD1, 5 bases. This CDR3 is built from 15 residues. Trimming removed 2 bases at V and 1 base at J, with 11 bases between. Germline lookup yields CDR1 MNHEY and CDR2 SVGAGI. The DNA for the CDR3 is TGTGCCAGCAGTTACCGTCCCGACAGTAACTATGGCTACACCTTC. Its protein product is CASSYRPDSNYGYTF.

The rearrangement uses TRBV5-4 and TRBJ2-7, with TRBD2 identical over 10 bases. This CDR3 is built from 16 residues. From germline, CDR1 is SGHNT and CDR2 YYREEE (reference sequence). V gave up 4 bases and J gave up 4 bases; unmatched junction bases: 11. In nucleotides, the CDR3 is TGTGCCAGCAGCCCTAGGATAGCGGGAGGATTTTACGAGCAGTACTTC. Amino acid sequence: CASSPRIAGGFYEQYF.